This is a list of T cell receptor beta chains from one sample in a study of blood T cell repertoires in COVID-19. Using immunoSEQ multiplex PCR, the repertoire was profiled, and TCRdb retains in-frame clones only, with some absent. The sample consists of approximately 130,000 clones, roughly 80% of them appearing once. The sequenced material came from peripheral blood. These receptors all come from a human donor in a cohort sampled during active COVID-19. CDR3s include the opening cysteine and the closing phenylalanine or tryptophan. The D gene is left open where the match is weak. Only part of the rows carry a size: once, few, many, or a class if the clone is expanded.

TRBV14	.	TRBD2	TRBJ2-1	12	CASSPSRTRQFF	TGTGCCAGCAGCCCCTCGCGGACTAGACAGTTCTTC
TRBV2	once	TRBD1	TRBJ2-7	14	CASSSGTGGYEQYF	TGTGCCAGCAGTTCCGGGACAGGGGGCTACGAGCAGTACTTC
TRBV30	.	.	TRBJ1-1	13	CAWSIIRGGEAFF	TGTGCCTGGAGTATCATCCGAGGGGGTGAAGCTTTCTTT
TRBV3-1/TRBV3-2	.	TRBD1	TRBJ1-3	17	CASSQDTGASSGNTIYF	TGTGCCAGCAGCCAAGATACAGGGGCCTCCTCTGGAAACACCATATATTTT
TRBV5-1	few	TRBD1	TRBJ2-3	15	CASSKDRGDTDTQYF	TGCGCCAGCAGCAAGGACAGGGGGGACACAGATACGCAGTATTTT
TRBV18	.	.	TRBJ1-1	13	CASSPQGDTEAFF	TGTGCCAGCTCACCACAGGGGGACACTGAAGCTTTCTTT
TRBV10-3	.	.	TRBJ1-2	13	CAISATGPYGYTF	TGTGCCATCAGTGCTACAGGACCCTATGGCTACACCTTC
TRBV5-8	.	.	TRBJ2-1	15	CASSLGGTNYNEQFF	TGTGCCAGCAGCTTGGGCGGCACGAATTACAATGAGCAGTTCTTC
TRBV5-4	.	TRBD2	TRBJ2-7	16	CASSPGLAGDPYEQYF	TGTGCCAGCAGCCCGGGACTAGCGGGCGATCCTTACGAGCAGTACTTC
TRBV3-1/TRBV3-2	once	TRBD1	TRBJ1-5	14	CASSQGQSNQPQHF	TGTGCCAGCAGCCAGGGACAGAGCAATCAGCCCCAGCATTTT
TRBV5-1	.	TRBD1	TRBJ1-1	14	CASSGTAMNTEAFF	TGCGCCAGCAGCGGGACAGCGATGAACACTGAAGCTTTCTTT
TRBV29-1	.	TRBD2	TRBJ2-1	13	CSVVAGGPSEQFF	TGCAGCGTTGTGGCGGGGGGGCCTAGTGAGCAGTTCTTC
TRBV7-3	.	.	TRBJ2-2	15	CASSKGGLTAGELFF	TGTGCCAGCAGCAAAGGAGGGTTAACCGCCGGGGAGCTGTTTTTT